The clone carrying this T cell receptor beta chain was found a few times. Germline and junction disagree at one end, which may indicate a read error. Researchers amplified the TCR beta CDR3 regions from RNA transcripts. A first-round RT-PCR of the TCR CDR3 used the HTBI primer set. Using its own MiXCR run on the multiplex PCR reads, TCRdb lists one record per CDR3 protein. The sample records over 700,000 distinct CDR3 sequences, 35% to 45% being singletons. This entry is derived from a study of T cells in Graves' hyperthyroidism and ophthalmopathy. For the diagnoses, clinical symptoms, serum thyroxine and TRAb, thyroid ultrasound and orbital computed tomography were used. The source of the PBMCs was 10 ml of fresh peripheral blood. Germline CDR1 is SGHNT and CDR2 is YYREEE (reference sequence). The CDR3 is made up of 14 amino acids.

The clonotype was recovered from a man between 18 and 29 years old with Graves' hyperthyroidism. This chain joins TRBV5-4 and TRBJ2-5, with TRBD1 as a possible D gene (6 bases). The sample consisted of blood. CDR3 in DNA: TGTACCAGCAGCTTAAGCGCGAGGGGGGAGACCCAGTACTTC. It codes for CTSSLSARGETQYF.